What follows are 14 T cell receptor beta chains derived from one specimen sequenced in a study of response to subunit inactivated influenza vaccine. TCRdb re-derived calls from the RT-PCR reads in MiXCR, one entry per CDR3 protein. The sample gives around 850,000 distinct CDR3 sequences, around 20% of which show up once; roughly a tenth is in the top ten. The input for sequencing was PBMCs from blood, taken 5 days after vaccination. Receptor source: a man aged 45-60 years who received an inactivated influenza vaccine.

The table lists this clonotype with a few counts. The DNA of the CDR3 is TGTGCCATCAGTGAAGCGGGGGGGTCCAATGAGCAGTTCTTC. It encodes CAISEAGGSNEQFF. The chain employs TRBV10-3 and TRBJ2-1, with TRBD2 matching over 10 bases. V lost 3 bases to trimming and J lost 6 bases; unmatched junction nucleotides: 2. Germline V lookup: CDR1 ENHRY, CDR2 SYGVKD. The CDR3 is 14 residues long.

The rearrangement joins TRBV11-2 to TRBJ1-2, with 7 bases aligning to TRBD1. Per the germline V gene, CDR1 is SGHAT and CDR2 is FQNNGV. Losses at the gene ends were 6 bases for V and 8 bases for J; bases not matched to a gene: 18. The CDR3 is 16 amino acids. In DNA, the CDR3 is TGTGCCAGCAGGCTAATATCGACAGGGTTCGGCTACGGCTACACCTTC. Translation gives CASRLISTGFGYGYTF.

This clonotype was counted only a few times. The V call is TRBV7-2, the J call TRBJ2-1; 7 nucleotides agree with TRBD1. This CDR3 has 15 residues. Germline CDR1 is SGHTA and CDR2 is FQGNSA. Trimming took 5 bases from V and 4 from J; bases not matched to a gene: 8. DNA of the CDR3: TGTGCCAGCAGCCAGGACAGGAGACCTTACAATGAGCAGTTCTTC. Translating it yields CASSQDRRPYNEQFF.

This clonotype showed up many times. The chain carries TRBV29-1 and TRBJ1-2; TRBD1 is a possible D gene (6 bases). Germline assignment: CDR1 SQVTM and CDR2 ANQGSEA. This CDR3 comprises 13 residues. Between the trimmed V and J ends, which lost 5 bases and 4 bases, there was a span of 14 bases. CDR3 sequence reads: CSVREGVVYGYTF. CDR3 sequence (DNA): TGCAGCGTTCGAGAGGGGGTGGTCTATGGCTACACCTTC.

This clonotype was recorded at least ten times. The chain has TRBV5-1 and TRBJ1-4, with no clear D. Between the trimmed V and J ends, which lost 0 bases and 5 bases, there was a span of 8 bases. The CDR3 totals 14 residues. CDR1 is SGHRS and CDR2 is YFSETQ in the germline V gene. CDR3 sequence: CASSLGPGNEKLFF. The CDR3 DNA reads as TGCGCCAGCAGCTTGGGCCCTGGAAATGAAAAACTGTTTTTT.

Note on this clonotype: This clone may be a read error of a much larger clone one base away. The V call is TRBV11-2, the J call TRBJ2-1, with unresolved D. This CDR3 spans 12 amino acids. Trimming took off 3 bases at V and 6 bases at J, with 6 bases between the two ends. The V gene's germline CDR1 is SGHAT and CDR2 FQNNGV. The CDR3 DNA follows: TGTGCCAGCAGCTTTAGTGCCAATGAGCAGTTCTTC. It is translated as CASSFSANEQFF.

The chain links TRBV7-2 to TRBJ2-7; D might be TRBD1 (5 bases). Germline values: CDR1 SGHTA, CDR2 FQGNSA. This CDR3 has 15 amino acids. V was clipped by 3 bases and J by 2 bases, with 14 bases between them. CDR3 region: CASSLTRGVPYEQYF. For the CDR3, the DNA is TGTGCCAGCAGCTTGACAAGGGGTGTTCCCTACGAGCAGTACTTC. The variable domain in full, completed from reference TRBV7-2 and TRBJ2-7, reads GAGVSQSPSNKVTEKGKDVELRCDPISGHTALYWYRQSLGQGLEFLIYFQGNSAPDKSGLPSDRFSAERTGGSVSTLTIQRTQQEDSAVYLCASSLTRGVPYEQYFGPGTRLTVT.

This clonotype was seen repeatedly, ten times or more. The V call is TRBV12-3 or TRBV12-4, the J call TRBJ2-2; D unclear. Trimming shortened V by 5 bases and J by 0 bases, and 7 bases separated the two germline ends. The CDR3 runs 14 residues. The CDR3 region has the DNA TGTGCCAGCAGTCTGCAGACGAACACCGGGGAGCTGTTTTTT. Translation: CASSLQTNTGELFF.

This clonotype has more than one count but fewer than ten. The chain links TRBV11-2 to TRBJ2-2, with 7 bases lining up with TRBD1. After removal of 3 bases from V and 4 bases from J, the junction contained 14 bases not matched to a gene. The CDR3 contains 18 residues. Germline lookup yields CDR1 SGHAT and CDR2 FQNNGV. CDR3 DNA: TGTGCCAGCAGCTTTACGATTTCGACAGGGCAGGTCACCGGGGAGCTGTTTTTT. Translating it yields CASSFTISTGQVTGELFF.

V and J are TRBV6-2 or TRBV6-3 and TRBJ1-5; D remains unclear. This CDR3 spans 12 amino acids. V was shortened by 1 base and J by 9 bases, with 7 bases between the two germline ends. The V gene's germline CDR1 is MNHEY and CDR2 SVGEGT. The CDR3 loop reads CASSYLSTPQHF. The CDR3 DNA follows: TGTGCCAGCAGTTACTTAAGTACGCCCCAGCATTTT.

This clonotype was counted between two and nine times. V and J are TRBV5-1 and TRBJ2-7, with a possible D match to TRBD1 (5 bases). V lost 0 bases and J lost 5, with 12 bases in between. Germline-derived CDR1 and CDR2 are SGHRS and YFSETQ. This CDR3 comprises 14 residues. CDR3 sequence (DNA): TGCGCCAGCAGCTTGGGTCAGGGAAACCACGAGCAGTACTTC. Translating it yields CASSLGQGNHEQYF. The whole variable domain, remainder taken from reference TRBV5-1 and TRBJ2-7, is KAGVTQTPRYLIKTRGQQVTLSCSPISGHRSVSWYQQTPGQGLQFLFEYFSETQRNKGNFPGRFSGRQFSNSRSEMNVSTLELGDSALYLCASSLGQGNHEQYFGPGTRLTVT.

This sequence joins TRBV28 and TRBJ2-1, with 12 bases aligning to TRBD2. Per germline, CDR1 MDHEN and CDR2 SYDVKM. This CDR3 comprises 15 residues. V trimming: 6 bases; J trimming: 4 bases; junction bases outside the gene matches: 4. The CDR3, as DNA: TGTGCCAGCAGGAGGGGACTAGCGGGTTACAATGAGCAGTTCTTC. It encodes CASRRGLAGYNEQFF.

The CDR3 DNA is TGTGCCACGGCTCAACAGACAGGGGGAATAACTGGGGCCAACGTCCTGACTTTC. This codes for CATAQQTGGITGANVLTF. This chain links TRBV10-3 with TRBJ2-6; 9 positions agree with TRBD1. Germline-derived CDR1 and CDR2 are ENHRY and SYGVKD. The V segment lost 10 bases and the J segment 2 bases; nucleotides outside the gene matches: 15. This CDR3 region has 18 residues.

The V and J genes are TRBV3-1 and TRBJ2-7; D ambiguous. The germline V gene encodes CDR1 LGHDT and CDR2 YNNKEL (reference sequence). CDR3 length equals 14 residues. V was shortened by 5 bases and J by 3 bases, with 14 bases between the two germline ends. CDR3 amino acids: CASSASLSYYEQYF. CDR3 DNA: TGTGCCAGCAGCGCATCACTATCCTACTACGAGCAGTACTTC.